Listed below are T cell receptor beta chains from one sample, sequenced in a study of T-cell memory formation after mild COVID-19. TCRdb itself ran the 5' RACE reads through MiXCR, one entry per CDR3 protein. Found here are roughly 600,000 distinct CDR3 sequences, 15% to 20% of them singletons; the top ten hold approximately 12%. The specimen sequenced was PBMCs or a T cell subset sorted from them (not recorded which). Receptor source: an adult woman who had mild COVID-19 (a few samples of this study predate the infection). Cell type and time point are not known. CDR3s include the opening cysteine and the closing phenylalanine or tryptophan. Clone sizes are given selectively: once, few, many, or a class where the clone is expanded.

V	length	size	J	CDR3
TRBV9	14	few	TRBJ2-1	CASSSTGGYNEQFF
TRBV6-2/TRBV6-3	14	NA	TRBJ1-5	CASSYRRGNQPQHF
TRBV6-1	15	few	TRBJ2-4	CASSEAYITGNIQYF
TRBV5-1	15	NA	TRBJ2-1	CASSLPGPSYNEQFF
TRBV6-4	14	few	TRBJ2-3	CASSEKGPADTQYF
TRBV20-1	15	few	TRBJ1-6	CSATRVGGQESPLHF
TRBV7-2	13	many	TRBJ1-6	CASSPHYNSPLHF
TRBV19	15	few	TRBJ2-1	CASNERLAGYNEQFF
TRBV11-3	17	NA	TRBJ2-2	CASSNTGTSWGTGELFF
TRBV3-1	13	few	TRBJ2-7	CATQPGLAGEQYF
TRBV7-2	12	NA	TRBJ1-2	CASSVRDVVYTF
TRBV7-9	16	many	TRBJ2-7	CASSLLQLAGAYEQYF
TRBV4-1	16	NA	TRBJ2-7	CASSQERPHWVYEQYF
TRBV19	16	few	TRBJ1-4	CASRDRGRSTNEKLFF
TRBV15	17	NA	TRBJ2-4	CATTPGLAVGGKNIQYF
TRBV5-1	15	NA	TRBJ2-2	CASSLVLADTGELFF
TRBV11-2	12	few	TRBJ2-3	CASSRKTDTQYF
TRBV27	13	NA	TRBJ2-5	CASSAGRRETQYF
TRBV5-1	13	NA	TRBJ2-2	CASSWGLERELFF
TRBV7-6	17	few	TRBJ2-2	CASSLAGSGANTGELFF
TRBV7-3	16	many	TRBJ2-2	CASSLTSLADTGELFF
TRBV9	16	few	TRBJ2-7	CASSVDQASGSYEQYF
TRBV7-9	15	NA	TRBJ2-5	CASSPEGWPGETQYF
TRBV29-1	15	few	TRBJ1-2	CSVEGEEAELYGYTF
TRBV12-3/TRBV12-4	14	few	TRBJ1-5	CASRGWGIGQPQHF
TRBV15	13	few	TRBJ2-1	CATSRAGYNEQFF
TRBV3-1	13	few	TRBJ2-1	CASSQGSGNEQFF
TRBV9	12	NA	TRBJ2-7	CASSVRGGEQYF
TRBV20-1	12	NA	TRBJ2-1	CSASLAGAEQFF
TRBV20-1	15	many	TRBJ1-5	CSAREGNQGNQPQHF
TRBV7-2	15	few	TRBJ1-5	CASSSNRDRNQPQHF
TRBV11-2	15	NA	TRBJ2-1	CASSLGAVSYNEQFF
TRBV6-1	15	few	TRBJ2-5	CASSEWTAVGETQYF
TRBV9	13	NA	TRBJ2-3	CASSGGAADTQYF
TRBV6-1	15	NA	TRBJ2-4	CASSEVQDWSNIQYF
TRBV5-1	16	NA	TRBJ2-1	CASSLTAGEVYNEQFF
TRBV2	16	NA	TRBJ1-6	CASSEKGSLYNSPLHF
TRBV27	11	NA	TRBJ2-7	CATRSGSGQYF
TRBV18	15	many	TRBJ2-2	CASSAGQGNTGELFF
TRBV5-1	13	few	TRBJ1-1	CASSSGQPSEAFF
TRBV6-6	15	once	TRBJ1-3	CASSSTGISGNTIYF
TRBV7-3	16	NA	TRBJ1-1	CASSLAQGQGSTEAFF
TRBV5-1	11	NA	TRBJ2-7	CDSSLDYEQYF
TRBV7-6	16	NA	TRBJ2-1	CASSRAGTSAYNEQFF
TRBV5-5	16	NA	TRBJ2-5	CASSLGPTRGYETQYF
TRBV7-9	15	few	TRBJ2-4	CASSLAGTSGDIQYF
TRBV7-6	12	few	TRBJ1-2	CASSSPNGGYTF
TRBV5-1	14	few	TRBJ2-7	CASSVGQRAYEQYF
TRBV7-2	15	many	TRBJ2-1	CASSLALGTTIEQFF
TRBV5-1	16	few	TRBJ1-1	CASSETGTGANTEAFF
TRBV7-9	15	many	TRBJ2-1	CASSHLAAGYNEQFF
TRBV7-9	15	NA	TRBJ2-3	CASSLPPTGADTQYF
TRBV6-2/TRBV6-3	15	NA	TRBJ2-7	CASSPGAGSTYEQYF
TRBV7-9	14	few	TRBJ2-7	CASSRTGPVYEQYF
TRBV5-1	14	many	TRBJ2-2	CASSLARNTGELFF